Only a few counts were recorded for the clone carrying this T cell receptor (beta chain). This specimen belongs to a study of patients and donors after allogeneic stem cell transplantation. The CDR3 is 15 amino acids. CDR1 MNHEY and CDR2 SVGAGI come from the germline V gene. With 2 bases removed from V and 9 bases from J, the gap between germline ends came to 17 bases. One entry per CDR3 protein results from TCRdb running MiXCR on the RT-PCR reads. This sample carries about a million distinct CDR3 sequences, approximately 19% of them seen once, and the ten largest clones take around 5.5%. This chain links TRBV6-5 with TRBJ2-1, with D perhaps being TRBD1 or TRBD2 (6 bases each). The clonotype originates from a human donor who was either an allogeneic HSCT recipient or a stem cell or donor lymphocyte infusion donor (not recorded which). It is not recorded whose cells these are; they may come from a transplant donor. Sequenced input: blood, either unsorted or a sorted T cell fraction (not recorded which). CDR3 protein: CASSYGRGLGGEQFF. CDR3 sequence (DNA): TGTGCCAGCAGTTACGGTCGGGGGCTTGGCGGTGAGCAGTTCTTC.